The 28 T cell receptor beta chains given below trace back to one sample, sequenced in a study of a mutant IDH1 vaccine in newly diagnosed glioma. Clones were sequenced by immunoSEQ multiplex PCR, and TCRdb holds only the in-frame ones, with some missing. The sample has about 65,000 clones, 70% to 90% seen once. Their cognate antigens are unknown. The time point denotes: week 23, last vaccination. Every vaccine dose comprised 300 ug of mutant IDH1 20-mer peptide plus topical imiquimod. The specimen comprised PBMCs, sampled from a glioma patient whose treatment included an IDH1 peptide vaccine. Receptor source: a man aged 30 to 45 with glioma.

The CDR3 nucleotides are TGTGCCAGCAGATCTAGCTACGAGCAGTACTTC. Its translation: CASRSSYEQYF. The rearrangement joins TRBV27 to TRBJ2-7; D is undetermined. Trimming took 6 bases from V and 3 from J, leaving 6 bases between them. This CDR3 has 11 amino acids. CDR1 is MNHEY and CDR2 is SMNVEV in the germline V gene (reference sequence).

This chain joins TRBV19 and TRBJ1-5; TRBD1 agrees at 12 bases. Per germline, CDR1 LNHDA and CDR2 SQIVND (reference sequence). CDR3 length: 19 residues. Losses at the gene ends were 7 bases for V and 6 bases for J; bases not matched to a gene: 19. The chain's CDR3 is CASTMGDRGPDGPGQPQHF. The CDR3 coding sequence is TGTGCCAGTACCATGGGGGACAGGGGGCCGGATGGGCCGGGTCAGCCCCAGCATTTT.

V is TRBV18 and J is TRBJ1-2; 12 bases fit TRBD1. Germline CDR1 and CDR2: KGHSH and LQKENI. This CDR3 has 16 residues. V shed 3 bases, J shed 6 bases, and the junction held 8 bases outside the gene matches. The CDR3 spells CASSPGQGALMDGYTF. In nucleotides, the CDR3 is TGTGCCAGCTCACCGGGACAGGGGGCCCTAATGGATGGCTACACCTTC.

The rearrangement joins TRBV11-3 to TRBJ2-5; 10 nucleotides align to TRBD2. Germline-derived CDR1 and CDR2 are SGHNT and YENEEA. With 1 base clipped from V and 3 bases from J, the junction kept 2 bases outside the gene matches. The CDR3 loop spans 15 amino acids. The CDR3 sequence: CASSLGLAGEETQYF. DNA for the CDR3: TGTGCCAGCAGCTTAGGTCTAGCGGGGGAAGAGACCCAGTACTTC.

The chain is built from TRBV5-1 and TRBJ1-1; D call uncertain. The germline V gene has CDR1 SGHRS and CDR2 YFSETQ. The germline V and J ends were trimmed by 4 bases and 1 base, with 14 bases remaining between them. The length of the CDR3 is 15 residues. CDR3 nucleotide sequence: TGCGCCAGCAGCGTATCAGTGGGTCAGAACACTGAAGCTTTCTTT. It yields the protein CASSVSVGQNTEAFF.

CDR3 nucleotide sequence: TGTGCCAGCAGGGGGCGGGGCTCCTACAATGAGCAGTTCTTC. This codes for CASRGRGSYNEQFF. The chain couples TRBV9 to TRBJ2-1; weak D call: TRBD2 (6 bases). Germline CDR1 is SGDLS and CDR2 is YYNGEE. This CDR3 region has 14 residues. V lost 5 bases and J 0 bases, leaving 9 bases between the germline ends.

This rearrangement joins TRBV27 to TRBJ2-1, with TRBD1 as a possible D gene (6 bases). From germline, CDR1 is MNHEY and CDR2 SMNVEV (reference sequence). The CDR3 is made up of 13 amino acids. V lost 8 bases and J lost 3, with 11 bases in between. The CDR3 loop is CASAPDSYNEQFF. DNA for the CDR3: TGTGCCAGCGCGCCGGACAGCTACAATGAGCAGTTCTTC.

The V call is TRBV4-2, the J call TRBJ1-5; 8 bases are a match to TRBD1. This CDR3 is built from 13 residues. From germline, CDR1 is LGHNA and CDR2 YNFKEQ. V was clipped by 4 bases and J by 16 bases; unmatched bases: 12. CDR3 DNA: TGTGCCAGCAGCCCGGACAGGGCTGGGGATACACATTTT. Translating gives CASSPDRAGDTHF.

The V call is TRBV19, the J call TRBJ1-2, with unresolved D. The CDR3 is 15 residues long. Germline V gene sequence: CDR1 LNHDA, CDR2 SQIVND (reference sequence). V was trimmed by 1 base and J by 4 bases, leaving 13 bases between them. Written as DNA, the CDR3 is TGTGCCAGTAGTATAGTAGTCGAGGGCTCCTATGGCTACACCTTC. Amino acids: CASSIVVEGSYGYTF.

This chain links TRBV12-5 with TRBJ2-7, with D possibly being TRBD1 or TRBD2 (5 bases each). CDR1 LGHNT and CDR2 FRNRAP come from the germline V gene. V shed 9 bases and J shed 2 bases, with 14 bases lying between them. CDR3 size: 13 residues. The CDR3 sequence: CASARAGPYEQYF. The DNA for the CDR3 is TGTGCTAGCGCGAGGGCAGGGCCCTACGAGCAGTACTTC.

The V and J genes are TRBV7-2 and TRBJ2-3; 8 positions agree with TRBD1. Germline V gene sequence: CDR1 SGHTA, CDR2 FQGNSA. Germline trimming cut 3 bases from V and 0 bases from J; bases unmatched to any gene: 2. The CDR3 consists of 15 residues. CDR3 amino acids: CASSFRQGSTDTQYF. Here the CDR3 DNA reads TGTGCCAGCAGCTTTAGACAGGGGAGCACAGATACGCAGTATTTT.

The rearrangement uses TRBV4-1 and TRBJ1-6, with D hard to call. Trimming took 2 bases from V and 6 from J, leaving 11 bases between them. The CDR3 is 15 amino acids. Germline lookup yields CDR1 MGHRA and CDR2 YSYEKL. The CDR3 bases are TGCGCCAGCAGCCAACCTAACTCCATTAATTCACCCCTCCACTTT. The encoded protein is CASSQPNSINSPLHF.

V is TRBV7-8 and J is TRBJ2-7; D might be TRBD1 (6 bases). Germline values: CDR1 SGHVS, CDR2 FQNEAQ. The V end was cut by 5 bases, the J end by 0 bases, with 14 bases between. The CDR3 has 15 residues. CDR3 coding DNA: TGTGCCAGCAGCCAAGGACAGCGACTCTCCTACGAGCAGTACTTC. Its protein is CASSQGQRLSYEQYF. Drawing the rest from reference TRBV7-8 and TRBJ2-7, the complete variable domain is GAGVSQSPRYKVAKRGQDVALRCDPISGHVSLFWYQQALGQGPEFLTYFQNEAQLDKSGLPSDRFFAERPEGSVSTLKIQRTQQEDSAVYLCASSQGQRLSYEQYFGPGTRLTVT.

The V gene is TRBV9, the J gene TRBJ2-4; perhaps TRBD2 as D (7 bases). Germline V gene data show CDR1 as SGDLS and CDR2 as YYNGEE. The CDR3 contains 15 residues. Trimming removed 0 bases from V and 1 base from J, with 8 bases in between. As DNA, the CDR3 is TGTGCCAGCAGCGTAGGGGGGGGCGCCAAAAACATTCAGTACTTC. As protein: CASSVGGGAKNIQYF.

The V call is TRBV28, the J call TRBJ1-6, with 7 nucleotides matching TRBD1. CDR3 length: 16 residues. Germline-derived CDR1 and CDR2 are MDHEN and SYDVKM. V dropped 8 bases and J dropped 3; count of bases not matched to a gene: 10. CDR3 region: CASGRQGKIYNSPLHF. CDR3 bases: TGTGCCAGCGGTAGACAGGGAAAAATCTATAATTCACCCCTCCACTTT.

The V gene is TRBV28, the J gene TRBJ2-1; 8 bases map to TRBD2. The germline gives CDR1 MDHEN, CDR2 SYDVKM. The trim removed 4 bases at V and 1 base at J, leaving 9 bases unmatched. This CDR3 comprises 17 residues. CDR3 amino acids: CASSSTLAGRSYNEQFF. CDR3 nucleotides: TGTGCCAGCAGTTCCACCTTAGCGGGGCGTTCCTACAATGAGCAGTTCTTC.

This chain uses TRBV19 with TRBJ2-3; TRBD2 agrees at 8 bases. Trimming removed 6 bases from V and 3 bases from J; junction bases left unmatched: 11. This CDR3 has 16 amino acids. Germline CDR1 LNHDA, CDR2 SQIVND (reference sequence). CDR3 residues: CASSSPRGAPTDTQYF. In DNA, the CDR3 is TGTGCCAGTAGCTCCCCGCGGGGGGCGCCGACAGATACGCAGTATTTT.

The CDR3 here is CASNTVSHSNQPQHF. In DNA, the CDR3 is TGTGCCAGTAACACCGTCAGTCATAGCAATCAGCCCCAGCATTTT. The chain carries TRBV19 and TRBJ1-5; D gene ambiguous. The CDR3 is 15 amino acids. Germline loops: CDR1 LNHDA, CDR2 SQIVND (reference sequence). Deletions cut 7 bases from V and 0 bases from J, with 13 bases between.

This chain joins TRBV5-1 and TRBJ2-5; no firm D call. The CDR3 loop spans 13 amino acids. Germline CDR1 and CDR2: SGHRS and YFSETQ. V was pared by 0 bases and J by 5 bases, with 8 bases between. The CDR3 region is CASSLVGRETQYF. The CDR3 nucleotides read TGCGCCAGCAGCTTGGTGGGTCGGGAGACCCAGTACTTC.

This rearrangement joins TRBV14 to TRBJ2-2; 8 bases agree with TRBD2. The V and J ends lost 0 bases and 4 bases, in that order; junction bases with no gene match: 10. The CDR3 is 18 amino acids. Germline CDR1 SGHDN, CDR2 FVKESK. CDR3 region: CASSQDPVVAGITGELFF. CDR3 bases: TGTGCCAGCAGCCAAGACCCCGTGGTAGCGGGGATCACCGGGGAGCTGTTTTTT.

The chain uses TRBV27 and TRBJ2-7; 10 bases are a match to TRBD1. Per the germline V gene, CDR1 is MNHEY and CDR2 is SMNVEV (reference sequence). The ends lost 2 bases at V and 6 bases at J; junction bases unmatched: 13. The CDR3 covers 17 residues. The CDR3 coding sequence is TGTGCCAGCAGTTTAGAAGGGCTCCGGGACAGGGGTCTCGAGCAGTACTTC. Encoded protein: CASSLEGLRDRGLEQYF.

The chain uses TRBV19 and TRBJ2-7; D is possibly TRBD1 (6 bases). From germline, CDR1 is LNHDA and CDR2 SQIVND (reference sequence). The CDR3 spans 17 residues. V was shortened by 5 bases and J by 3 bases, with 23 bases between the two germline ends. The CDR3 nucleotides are TGTGCCAGTAGTCCGACCCACCTTCGGACAGTTAACTACGAGCAGTACTTC. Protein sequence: CASSPTHLRTVNYEQYF.

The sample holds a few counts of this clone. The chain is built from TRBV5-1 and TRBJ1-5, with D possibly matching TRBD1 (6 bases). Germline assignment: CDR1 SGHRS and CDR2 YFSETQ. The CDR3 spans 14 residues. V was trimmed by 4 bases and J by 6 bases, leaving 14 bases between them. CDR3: CASSTWGQGQPQHF. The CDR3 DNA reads TGCGCCAGCAGCACATGGGGGCAAGGTCAGCCCCAGCATTTT.

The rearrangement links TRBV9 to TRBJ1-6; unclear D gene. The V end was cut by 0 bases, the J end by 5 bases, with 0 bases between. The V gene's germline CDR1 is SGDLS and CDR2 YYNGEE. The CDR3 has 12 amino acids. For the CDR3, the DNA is TGTGCCAGCAGCGTAGATAATTCACCCCTCCACTTT. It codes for CASSVDNSPLHF.

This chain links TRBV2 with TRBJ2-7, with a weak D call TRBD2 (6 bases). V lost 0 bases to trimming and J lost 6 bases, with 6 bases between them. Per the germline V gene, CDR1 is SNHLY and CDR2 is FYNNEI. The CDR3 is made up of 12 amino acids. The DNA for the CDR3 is TGTGCCAGCAGTGAAGCGGGGGGCGAGCAGTACTTC. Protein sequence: CASSEAGGEQYF.

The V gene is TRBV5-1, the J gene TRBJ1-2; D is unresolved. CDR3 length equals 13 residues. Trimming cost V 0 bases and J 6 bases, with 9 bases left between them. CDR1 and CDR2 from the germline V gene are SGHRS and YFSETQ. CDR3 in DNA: TGCGCCAGCAGCTTGGCAAATAGAGATGGCTACACCTTC. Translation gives CASSLANRDGYTF.

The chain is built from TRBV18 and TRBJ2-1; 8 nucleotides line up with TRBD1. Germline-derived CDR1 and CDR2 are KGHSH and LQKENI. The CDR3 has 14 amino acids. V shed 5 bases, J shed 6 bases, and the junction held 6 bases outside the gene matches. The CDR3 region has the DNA TGTGCCAGCTCATCTCGGACAGGGTCCAATGAGCAGTTCTTC. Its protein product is CASSSRTGSNEQFF.

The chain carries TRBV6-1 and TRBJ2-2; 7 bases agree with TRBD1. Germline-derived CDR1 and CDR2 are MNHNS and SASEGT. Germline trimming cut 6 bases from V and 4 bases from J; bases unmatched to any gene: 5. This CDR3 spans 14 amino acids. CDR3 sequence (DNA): TGTGCCAGCAGACAGGGGTGGGCCACCGGGGAGCTGTTTTTT. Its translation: CASRQGWATGELFF.